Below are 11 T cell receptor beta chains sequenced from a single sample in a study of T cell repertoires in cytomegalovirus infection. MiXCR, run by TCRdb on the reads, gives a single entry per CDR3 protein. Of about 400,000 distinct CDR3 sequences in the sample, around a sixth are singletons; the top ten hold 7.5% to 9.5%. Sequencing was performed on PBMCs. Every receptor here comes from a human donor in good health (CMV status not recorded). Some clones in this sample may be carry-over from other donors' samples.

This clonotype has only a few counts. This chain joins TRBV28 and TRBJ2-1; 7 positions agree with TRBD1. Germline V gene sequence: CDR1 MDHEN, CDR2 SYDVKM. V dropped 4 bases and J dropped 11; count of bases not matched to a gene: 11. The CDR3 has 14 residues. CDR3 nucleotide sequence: TGTGCCAGCAGTTCGCCGGGACAGAACCAAAAGCAGTTCTTC. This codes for CASSSPGQNQKQFF.

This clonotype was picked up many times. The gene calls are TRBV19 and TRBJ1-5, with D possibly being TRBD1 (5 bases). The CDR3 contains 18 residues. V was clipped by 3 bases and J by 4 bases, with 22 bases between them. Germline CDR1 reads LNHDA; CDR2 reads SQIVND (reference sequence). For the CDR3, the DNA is TGTGCCAGTAGTATCCCCTTGGACACATTAAGAGGAAATCAGCCCCAGCATTTT. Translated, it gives CASSIPLDTLRGNQPQHF.

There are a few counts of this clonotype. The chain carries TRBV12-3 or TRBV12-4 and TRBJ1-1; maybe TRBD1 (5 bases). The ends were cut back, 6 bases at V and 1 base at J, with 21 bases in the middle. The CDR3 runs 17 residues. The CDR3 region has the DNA TGTGCCAGCAGCCCCTCCGGCCCACGGGGGGAGAACACTGAAGCTTTCTTT. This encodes CASSPSGPRGENTEAFF.

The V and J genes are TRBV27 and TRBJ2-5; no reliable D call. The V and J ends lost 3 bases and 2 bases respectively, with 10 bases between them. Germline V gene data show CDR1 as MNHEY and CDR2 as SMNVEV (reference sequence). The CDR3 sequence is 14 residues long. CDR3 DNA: TGTGCCAGCAGTTTCCTTAACTCTCAAGAGACCCAGTACTTC. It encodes CASSFLNSQETQYF.

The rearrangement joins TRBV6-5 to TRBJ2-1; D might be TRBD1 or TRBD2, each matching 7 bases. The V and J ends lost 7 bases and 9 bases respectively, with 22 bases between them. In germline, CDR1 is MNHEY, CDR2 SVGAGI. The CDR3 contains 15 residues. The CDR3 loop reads CASNRGGRGGSEQFF. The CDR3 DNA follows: TGTGCCAGCAACCGAGGGGGCAGGGGGGGAAGTGAGCAGTTCTTC.

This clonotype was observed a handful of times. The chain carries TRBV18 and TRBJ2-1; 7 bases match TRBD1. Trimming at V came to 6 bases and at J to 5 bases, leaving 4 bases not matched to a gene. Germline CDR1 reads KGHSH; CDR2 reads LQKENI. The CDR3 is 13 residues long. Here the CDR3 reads CASSGTAHNEQFF. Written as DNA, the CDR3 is TGTGCCAGCTCGGGGACAGCTCACAATGAGCAGTTCTTC.

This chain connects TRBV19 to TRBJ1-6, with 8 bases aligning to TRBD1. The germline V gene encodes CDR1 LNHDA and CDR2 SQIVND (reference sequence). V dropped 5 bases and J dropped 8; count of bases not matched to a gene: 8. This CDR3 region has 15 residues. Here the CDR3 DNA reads TGTGCCAGTAGTCCCCCAGGGGGCGATCATTCACCCCTCCACTTT. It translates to CASSPPGGDHSPLHF.

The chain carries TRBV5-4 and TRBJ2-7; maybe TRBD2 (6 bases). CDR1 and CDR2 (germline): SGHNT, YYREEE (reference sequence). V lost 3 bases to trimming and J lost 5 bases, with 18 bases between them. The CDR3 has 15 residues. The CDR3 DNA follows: TGTGCCAGCAGCTCAGACAGCGGAGGGGAGGACGAGCAGTACTTC. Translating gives CASSSDSGGEDEQYF.

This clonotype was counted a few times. CDR3 region: CASSQDFPLGARGALGGYTF. The DNA for the CDR3 is TGCGCCAGCAGCCAAGATTTTCCCCTGGGGGCACGAGGGGCCCTGGGGGGCTACACCTTC. This chain links TRBV4-1 with TRBJ1-2; maybe TRBD1 (6 bases). From germline, CDR1 is MGHRA and CDR2 YSYEKL. The ends were cut back, 0 bases at V and 8 bases at J, with 31 bases in the middle. The CDR3 has 20 residues.

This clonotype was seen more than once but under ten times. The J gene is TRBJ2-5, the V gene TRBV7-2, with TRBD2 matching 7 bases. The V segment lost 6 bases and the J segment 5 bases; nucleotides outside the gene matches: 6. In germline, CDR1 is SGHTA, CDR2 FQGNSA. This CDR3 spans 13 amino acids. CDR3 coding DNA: TGTGCCAGCAGGGGGGGGGAGAGGGAGACCCAGTACTTC. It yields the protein CASRGGERETQYF.

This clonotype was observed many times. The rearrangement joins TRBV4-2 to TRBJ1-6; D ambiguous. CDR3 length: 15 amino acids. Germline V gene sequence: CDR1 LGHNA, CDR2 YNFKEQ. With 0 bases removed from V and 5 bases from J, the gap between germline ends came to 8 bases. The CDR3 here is CASSQDASNNSPLHF. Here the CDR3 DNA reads TGTGCCAGCAGCCAAGATGCCAGTAATAATTCACCCCTCCACTTT.